One and the same sample provided the 22 T cell receptor beta chains below, sequenced in a study of beta chain features in type 1 diabetes. As every portion of the isolated RNA was reverse transcribed, the sequencing read expressed TCRB transcripts. The assay was immunoSEQ multiplex PCR, and TCRdb's table has in-frame clones only and misses some. The sample contains about 470,000 clones, about 32% of which appear only once. Sequenced: naive CD4+ T cells from blood. The receptors derive from a man between 18 and 29 years old in good health.

The chain combines TRBV28 with TRBJ2-1; D possibly uses TRBD1 or TRBD2 (5 bases each). Germline loops: CDR1 MDHEN, CDR2 SYDVKM. This CDR3 has 15 residues. V was clipped by 4 bases and J by 0 bases, with 10 bases between them. CDR3 nucleotides: TGTGCCAGCAGTTGGCCTGGGGGCTCCTACAATGAGCAGTTCTTC. This translates into CASSWPGGSYNEQFF.

This chain links TRBV2 with TRBJ2-1, with D uncertain. Looked up from germline, CDR1 is SNHLY and CDR2 is FYNNEI. This CDR3 comprises 13 residues. V was pared by 7 bases and J by 4 bases, with 11 bases between. The DNA of the CDR3 is TGTGCCAGCAAGTACGATGAGTACAATGAGCAGTTCTTC. This codes for CASKYDEYNEQFF.

There are a few counts of this clone. The genes are TRBV7-3 and TRBJ2-2; D unresolved. With 2 bases removed from V and 3 bases from J, the gap between germline ends came to 4 bases. The CDR3 runs 13 residues. Germline assignment: CDR1 SGHTA and CDR2 FQGTGA. For the CDR3, the DNA is TGTGCCAGCAGCTTAGCGTACACCGGGGAGCTGTTTTTT. This gives the protein CASSLAYTGELFF.

The rearrangement links TRBV28 to TRBJ2-7; no clear D. The ends were cut back, 6 bases at V and 3 bases at J, with 15 bases in the middle. The CDR3 sequence is 14 residues long. Germline CDR1 and CDR2: MDHEN and SYDVKM. The CDR3: CASSFLTGLYEQYF. CDR3 DNA sequence: TGTGCCAGCAGCTTCCTTACGGGTCTCTACGAGCAGTACTTC.

J is TRBJ1-3 and V is TRBV29-1; D is unresolved. Germline-derived CDR1 and CDR2 are SQVTM and ANQGSEA. With 1 base removed from V and 4 bases from J, the gap between germline ends came to 2 bases. There are 11 residues in the CDR3. The CDR3 loop is CSVEVGNTIYF. The CDR3 DNA follows: TGCAGCGTTGAAGTCGGAAACACCATATATTTT.

In its sample, this clone was seen a few times. J is TRBJ1-1 and V is TRBV10-3; D is uncertain. Germline CDR1 is ENHRY and CDR2 is SYGVKD. Trimming took off 2 bases at V and 1 base at J, with 5 bases between the two ends. This CDR3 region has 13 residues. The CDR3 coding sequence is TGTGCCATCAGTGAGAATCAGAACACTGAAGCTTTCTTT. This sequence encodes CAISENQNTEAFF.

This clone showed up just a few times. The chain couples TRBV7-8 to TRBJ2-7; 7 bases line up with TRBD2. The CDR3 is 14 amino acids. Germline-derived CDR1 and CDR2 are SGHVS and FQNEAQ. The V gene end was trimmed by 1 base and the J gene end by 2 bases; junction bases not matched to a gene: 2. The CDR3, as DNA: TGTGCCAGCAGCTTAGTTGGGACTACCTACGAGCAGTACTTC. The encoded protein is CASSLVGTTYEQYF.

This clone was detected only a few times. The CDR3 sequence: CASKETETQYF. The CDR3 region has the DNA TGTGCCAGCAAGGAGACAGAGACCCAGTACTTC. J is TRBJ2-5 and V is TRBV6-1; D gene unclear. CDR1 is MNHNS, CDR2 SASEGT, per germline. V lost 7 bases to trimming and J lost 4 bases, with 7 bases between them. The CDR3 is 11 amino acids.

The V call is TRBV2, the J call TRBJ2-7, with TRBD2 matching over 14 bases. The CDR3 length is 16 residues. The germline V gene has CDR1 SNHLY and CDR2 FYNNEI. After removal of 4 bases from V and 4 bases from J, the junction contained 6 bases not matched to a gene. CDR3 DNA sequence: TGTGCCAGCAGTGCCGGACTAGCGGGGGGTTCGTACGAGCAGTACTTC. The encoded protein is CASSAGLAGGSYEQYF.

CDR3 protein: CSVSRDRQQETQYF. Written as DNA, the CDR3 is TGCAGCGTTTCCCGGGACAGGCAGCAAGAGACCCAGTACTTC. V gene TRBV29-1 combines with J gene TRBJ2-5; 8 bases map to TRBD1. This CDR3 is built from 14 residues. J gave up 2 bases and V 5 bases, and 7 bases lay outside the gene matches. Germline V gene lookup returns CDR1 SQVTM and CDR2 ANQGSEA.

This clone came up a few times. The V call is TRBV19, the J call TRBJ2-7; D unclear. CDR3 length: 12 amino acids. Germline CDR1 LNHDA, CDR2 SQIVND (reference sequence). Trimming removed 2 bases from V and 4 bases from J, with 6 bases in between. The CDR3, as DNA: TGTGCCAGTAGTATACCCCCGTACGAGCAGTACTTC. Translating gives CASSIPPYEQYF.

The chain combines TRBV5-1 with TRBJ2-5; weak D call: TRBD1 (5 bases). The CDR3 sequence is 15 residues long. CDR1 is SGHRS and CDR2 is YFSETQ in the germline V gene. Trimming took off 2 bases at V and 2 bases at J, with 13 bases between the two ends. In nucleotides, the CDR3 is TGCGCCAGCAGCTTTTTGACAGCCGAACAAGAGACCCAGTACTTC. It translates to CASSFLTAEQETQYF.

The chain has TRBV7-8 and TRBJ1-2, with 7 bases that match TRBD1. V shed 5 bases, J shed 2 bases, and the junction held 8 bases outside the gene matches. The CDR3 is made up of 15 amino acids. Looked up from germline, CDR1 is SGHVS and CDR2 is FQNEAQ. CDR3: CASSVQGIANYGYTF. The CDR3 bases are TGTGCCAGCAGCGTACAGGGGATTGCGAACTATGGCTACACCTTC.

This clone showed up just a few times. The rearrangement uses TRBV30 and TRBJ2-7, with D hard to call. Germline V gives CDR1 GTSNPN, CDR2 SVGIG (reference sequence). CDR3 length: 13 amino acids. Trimming cost V 4 bases and J 3 bases, with 13 bases left between them. The CDR3 is CAWNQELYYEQYF. The CDR3 coding sequence is TGTGCCTGGAATCAAGAACTGTACTACGAGCAGTACTTC.

The gene calls are TRBV7-2 and TRBJ2-1; D remains ambiguous. Trimming took off 1 base at V and 8 bases at J, with 6 bases between the two ends. From germline, CDR1 is SGHTA and CDR2 FQGNSA. This CDR3 has 12 amino acids. The CDR3 nucleotides read TGTGCCAGCAGCTTAGTCCTGTATGAGCAGTTCTTC. Residues: CASSLVLYEQFF.

This chain uses TRBV7-6 with TRBJ2-7; D could derive from TRBD1 or TRBD2 (5 bases each). From germline, CDR1 is SGHVS and CDR2 FNYEAQ. The CDR3 covers 15 residues. Trimming removed 5 bases from V and 0 bases from J, with 14 bases in between. The CDR3 is CASSTGTASSYEQYF. CDR3 DNA sequence: TGTGCCAGCAGCACCGGGACGGCAAGCTCCTACGAGCAGTACTTC.

This chain uses TRBV5-4 with TRBJ2-3; 11 bases agree with TRBD2. CDR3 size: 15 residues. J was trimmed by 7 bases and V by 4 bases; bases with no gene match: 8. The germline gives CDR1 SGHNT, CDR2 YYREEE (reference sequence). The CDR3 protein is CASSQTSGELNTQYF. DNA of the CDR3: TGTGCCAGCAGCCAGACTAGCGGGGAGCTGAATACGCAGTATTTT. The variable domain in full, completed from reference TRBV5-4 and TRBJ2-3, reads ETGVTQSPTHLIKTRGQQVTLRCSSQSGHNTVSWYQQALGQGPQFIFQYYREEENGRGNFPPRFSGLQFPNYSSELNVNALELDDSALYLCASSQTSGELNTQYFGPGTRLTVL.

This rearrangement joins TRBV30 to TRBJ2-4; 11 nucleotides agree with TRBD1. The CDR3 runs 14 residues. The V gene's germline CDR1 is GTSNPN and CDR2 SVGIG (reference sequence). The V segment lost 6 bases and the J segment 3 bases; nucleotides outside the gene matches: 4. DNA of the CDR3: TGTGCCTGCCGGACAGGGGGCGACAAAAACATTCAGTACTTC. It is translated as CACRTGGDKNIQYF.

This clone was recorded a few times. The chain employs TRBV7-9 and TRBJ2-1; TRBD2 aligns across 8 bases. Germline CDR1 and CDR2: SEHNR and FQNEAQ (reference sequence). V was clipped by 1 base and J by 7 bases; unmatched bases: 6. This CDR3 is built from 15 residues. CDR3 bases: TGTGCCAGCAGCTTAGTTTCGGGAGGGGTGAATGAGCAGTTCTTC. Translating gives CASSLVSGGVNEQFF.

The sample holds a few counts of this clone. The chain recombines TRBV5-1 with TRBJ2-3, with a weak D call TRBD2 (6 bases). CDR3 length equals 15 residues. The germline gives CDR1 SGHRS, CDR2 YFSETQ. The V gene lost 4 bases and the J gene lost 5 bases, with 17 bases spanning the gap. CDR3 nucleotide sequence: TGCGCCAGCAGCGATGAAGTGGGAGGAGTAGATACGCAGTATTTT. Translating gives CASSDEVGGVDTQYF.

The table lists this clone with a few counts. The chain couples TRBV30 to TRBJ2-5; 10 bases match TRBD2. V shed 3 bases and J 6 bases; nucleotides not matched to a gene: 7. CDR1 GTSNPN and CDR2 SVGIG come from the germline V gene (reference sequence). This CDR3 contains 14 residues. The CDR3 DNA sequence: TGTGCCTGGAGGCTGCTAGCGGGAGAGAAGACCCAGTACTTC. It codes for CAWRLLAGEKTQYF.

In this sample, this clone turned up a few times. V gene TRBV28 combines with J gene TRBJ2-1, with D perhaps matching TRBD1 (5 bases). The CDR3 length is 15 residues. Per the germline V gene, CDR1 is MDHEN and CDR2 is SYDVKM. V lost 1 base and J lost 3, with 10 bases in between. CDR3 protein: CASSLSPGIYNEQFF. The CDR3 DNA follows: TGTGCCAGCAGTTTATCCCCAGGGATCTACAATGAGCAGTTCTTC.